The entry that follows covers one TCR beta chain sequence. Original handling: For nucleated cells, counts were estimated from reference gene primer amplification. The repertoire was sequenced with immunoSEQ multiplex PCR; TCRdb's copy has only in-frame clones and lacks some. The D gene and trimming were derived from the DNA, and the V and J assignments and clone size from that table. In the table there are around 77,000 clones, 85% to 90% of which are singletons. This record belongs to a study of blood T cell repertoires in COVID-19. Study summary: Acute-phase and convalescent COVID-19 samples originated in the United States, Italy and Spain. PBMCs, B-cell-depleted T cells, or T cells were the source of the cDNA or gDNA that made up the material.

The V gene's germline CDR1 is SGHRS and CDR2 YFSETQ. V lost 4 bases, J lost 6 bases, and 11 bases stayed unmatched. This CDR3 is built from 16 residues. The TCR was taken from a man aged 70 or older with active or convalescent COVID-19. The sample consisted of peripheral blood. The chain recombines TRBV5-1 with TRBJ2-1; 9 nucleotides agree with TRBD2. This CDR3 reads CASSMGAAGGFNEQFF. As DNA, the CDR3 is TGCGCCAGCAGCATGGGGGCGGCGGGAGGGTTCAATGAGCAGTTCTTC.